This is a list of T cell receptor beta chains from one sample in a study of vaccination effects on CD4 cells after COVID-19. Libraries were prepared by immunoSEQ multiplex PCR; TCRdb keeps only in-frame clonotypes and omits some of them. Of about 16,000 clones detected, approximately 70% appear once; the ten largest clones hold 9%. The antigens of these receptors remain unknown. The sample was CD4+ T cells from PBMCs cultured with SARS-CoV-2 spike peptides, taken after COVID-19 vaccination. These receptors all stem from a human donor who received a COVID-19 vaccine. Each CDR3 is given with its conserved first and last residue. Fields, in order: D gene, V gene, clone size, J gene, CDR3 protein, CDR3 DNA. The D gene is left open where the match is weak. Clone size is not always given. Where it is, it says once, few, many or a class for expanded clones.

>.|TRBV29-1|.|TRBJ1-1
CSVARLRAWGTEAFF
TGCAGCGTCGCGCGCCTAAGGGCTTGGGGCACTGAAGCTTTCTTT
>.|TRBV21-1|.|TRBJ2-3
CASLEAGTGGTDTQYF
TGTGCCAGCCTCGAAGCGGGGACAGGGGGAACAGATACGCAGTATTTT
>TRBD1|TRBV28|.|TRBJ1-5
CASSRTGVDNQPQHF
TGTGCCAGCAGCCGGACAGGGGTGGACAATCAGCCCCAGCATTTT
>TRBD1|TRBV7-9|.|TRBJ2-3
CASSFPGGAADTQYF
TGTGCCAGCAGCTTCCCAGGGGGCGCGGCAGATACGCAGTATTTT
>.|TRBV5-5|.|TRBJ1-2
CASSFRLANYGYTF
TGTGCCAGCAGCTTCCGATTAGCTAACTATGGCTACACCTTC
>.|TRBV29-1|.|TRBJ2-1
CSVVGGGSGNEQFF
TGCAGCGTTGTAGGGGGCGGGAGTGGTAATGAGCAGTTCTTC
>.|TRBV19|.|TRBJ1-5
CASSIGQLTQHF
TGTGCCAGTAGTATTGGACAGTTGACCCAGCATTTT
>.|TRBV6-5|.|TRBJ1-6
CASSLGWDSPLHF
TGTGCCAGCAGTTTGGGGTGGGATTCACCCCTCCACTTT
>.|TRBV18|.|TRBJ2-5
CASSPPSQETQYF
TGTGCCAGCTCACCACCCTCCCAAGAGACCCAGTACTTC
>TRBD2|TRBV3-1/TRBV3-2|.|TRBJ2-1
CASNPSGRVSYNEQFF
TGTGCCAGCAACCCTAGCGGGAGGGTCTCCTACAATGAGCAGTTCTTC
>.|TRBV6-2/TRBV6-3|.|TRBJ2-7
CASSYQANPSYEQYF
TGTGCCAGCAGTTACCAGGCGAATCCCTCCTACGAGCAGTACTTC
>TRBD1|TRBV27|.|TRBJ1-4
CASKRDRENEKLFF
TGTGCCAGCAAAAGGGACAGGGAGAATGAAAAACTGTTTTTT
>.|TRBV3-1/TRBV3-2|.|TRBJ2-2
CASSRDSNTGELFF
TGTGCCAGCTCCAGGGACTCGAACACCGGGGAGCTGTTTTTT
>TRBD1|TRBV9|.|TRBJ1-1
CASSVGTGGVSEAFF
TGTGCCAGCAGCGTAGGGACAGGGGGCGTCTCTGAAGCTTTCTTT
>TRBD1|TRBV5-1|.|TRBJ2-7
CASSSTTGGSEQYF
TGCGCCAGCAGCTCTACCACAGGGGGAAGCGAGCAGTACTTC
>TRBD2|TRBV5-4|few|TRBJ2-1
CASRLAGVGEQFF
TGTGCCAGCAGACTAGCGGGGGTTGGTGAGCAGTTCTTC
>.|TRBV12-3/TRBV12-4|once|TRBJ1-3
CASSFPGNTIYF
TGTGCCAGCAGTTTCCCTGGAAACACCATATATTTT
>.|TRBV30|.|TRBJ1-2
CAWSSGGYTF
TGTGCCTGGAGTTCGGGAGGCTACACCTTC
>.|TRBV9|.|TRBJ2-1
CASSVSEETNEQFF
TGTGCCAGCAGCGTATCGGAAGAGACGAATGAGCAGTTCTTC
>.|TRBV4-2|.|TRBJ2-1
CASSQDGAGAYQWQFF
TGTGCCAGCAGCCAAGATGGCGCGGGGGCCTATCAGTGGCAGTTCTTC
>TRBD2|TRBV5-1|.|TRBJ2-2
CASSPAAGVVAGELFF
TGCGCCAGCAGCCCCGCAGCGGGAGTGGTAGCCGGGGAGCTGTTTTTT
>.|TRBV5-1|.|TRBJ1-1
CASSPRGRNTEAFF
TGCGCCAGCAGCCCAAGGGGACGGAACACTGAAGCTTTCTTT
>.|TRBV18|.|TRBJ2-1
CASSNRLPDNEQFF
TGTGCCAGCTCAAACAGGCTACCCGACAATGAGCAGTTCTTC
>TRBD1|TRBV5-6|.|TRBJ1-1
CASSHGTGGLSAEAFF
TGTGCCAGCAGCCATGGGACAGGGGGCTTGTCGGCTGAAGCTTTCTTT
>.|TRBV7-2|.|TRBJ1-4
CASSLVSRVGEKLFF
TGTGCCAGCAGCTTAGTTTCCAGGGTCGGAGAAAAACTGTTTTTT
>.|TRBV13|.|TRBJ2-1
CASSSKGTFNEQFF
TGTGCCAGCAGCTCAAAGGGCACGTTCAATGAGCAGTTCTTC
>TRBD1|TRBV5-4|.|TRBJ2-1
CASSHRQGPYNEQFF
TGTGCCAGCAGCCACAGACAGGGGCCCTACAATGAGCAGTTCTTC
>TRBD1|TRBV7-8|.|TRBJ1-1
CASSRGQVQNTEAFF
TGTGCCAGCAGCAGGGGACAGGTCCAGAACACTGAAGCTTTCTTT
>TRBD1|TRBV5-1|.|TRBJ1-5
CASSLGDRGQPQHF
TGCGCCAGCAGCTTGGGGGACAGGGGGCAGCCCCAGCATTTT
>TRBD1|TRBV7-3|.|TRBJ2-1
CASSSVTGASYNEQFF
TGTGCCAGCAGTTCGGTCACAGGGGCCTCCTACAATGAGCAGTTCTTC
>.|TRBV3-1/TRBV3-2|.|TRBJ1-1
CASSQRGIAEAFF
TGTGCCAGCAGCCAAAGAGGTATCGCTGAAGCTTTCTTT